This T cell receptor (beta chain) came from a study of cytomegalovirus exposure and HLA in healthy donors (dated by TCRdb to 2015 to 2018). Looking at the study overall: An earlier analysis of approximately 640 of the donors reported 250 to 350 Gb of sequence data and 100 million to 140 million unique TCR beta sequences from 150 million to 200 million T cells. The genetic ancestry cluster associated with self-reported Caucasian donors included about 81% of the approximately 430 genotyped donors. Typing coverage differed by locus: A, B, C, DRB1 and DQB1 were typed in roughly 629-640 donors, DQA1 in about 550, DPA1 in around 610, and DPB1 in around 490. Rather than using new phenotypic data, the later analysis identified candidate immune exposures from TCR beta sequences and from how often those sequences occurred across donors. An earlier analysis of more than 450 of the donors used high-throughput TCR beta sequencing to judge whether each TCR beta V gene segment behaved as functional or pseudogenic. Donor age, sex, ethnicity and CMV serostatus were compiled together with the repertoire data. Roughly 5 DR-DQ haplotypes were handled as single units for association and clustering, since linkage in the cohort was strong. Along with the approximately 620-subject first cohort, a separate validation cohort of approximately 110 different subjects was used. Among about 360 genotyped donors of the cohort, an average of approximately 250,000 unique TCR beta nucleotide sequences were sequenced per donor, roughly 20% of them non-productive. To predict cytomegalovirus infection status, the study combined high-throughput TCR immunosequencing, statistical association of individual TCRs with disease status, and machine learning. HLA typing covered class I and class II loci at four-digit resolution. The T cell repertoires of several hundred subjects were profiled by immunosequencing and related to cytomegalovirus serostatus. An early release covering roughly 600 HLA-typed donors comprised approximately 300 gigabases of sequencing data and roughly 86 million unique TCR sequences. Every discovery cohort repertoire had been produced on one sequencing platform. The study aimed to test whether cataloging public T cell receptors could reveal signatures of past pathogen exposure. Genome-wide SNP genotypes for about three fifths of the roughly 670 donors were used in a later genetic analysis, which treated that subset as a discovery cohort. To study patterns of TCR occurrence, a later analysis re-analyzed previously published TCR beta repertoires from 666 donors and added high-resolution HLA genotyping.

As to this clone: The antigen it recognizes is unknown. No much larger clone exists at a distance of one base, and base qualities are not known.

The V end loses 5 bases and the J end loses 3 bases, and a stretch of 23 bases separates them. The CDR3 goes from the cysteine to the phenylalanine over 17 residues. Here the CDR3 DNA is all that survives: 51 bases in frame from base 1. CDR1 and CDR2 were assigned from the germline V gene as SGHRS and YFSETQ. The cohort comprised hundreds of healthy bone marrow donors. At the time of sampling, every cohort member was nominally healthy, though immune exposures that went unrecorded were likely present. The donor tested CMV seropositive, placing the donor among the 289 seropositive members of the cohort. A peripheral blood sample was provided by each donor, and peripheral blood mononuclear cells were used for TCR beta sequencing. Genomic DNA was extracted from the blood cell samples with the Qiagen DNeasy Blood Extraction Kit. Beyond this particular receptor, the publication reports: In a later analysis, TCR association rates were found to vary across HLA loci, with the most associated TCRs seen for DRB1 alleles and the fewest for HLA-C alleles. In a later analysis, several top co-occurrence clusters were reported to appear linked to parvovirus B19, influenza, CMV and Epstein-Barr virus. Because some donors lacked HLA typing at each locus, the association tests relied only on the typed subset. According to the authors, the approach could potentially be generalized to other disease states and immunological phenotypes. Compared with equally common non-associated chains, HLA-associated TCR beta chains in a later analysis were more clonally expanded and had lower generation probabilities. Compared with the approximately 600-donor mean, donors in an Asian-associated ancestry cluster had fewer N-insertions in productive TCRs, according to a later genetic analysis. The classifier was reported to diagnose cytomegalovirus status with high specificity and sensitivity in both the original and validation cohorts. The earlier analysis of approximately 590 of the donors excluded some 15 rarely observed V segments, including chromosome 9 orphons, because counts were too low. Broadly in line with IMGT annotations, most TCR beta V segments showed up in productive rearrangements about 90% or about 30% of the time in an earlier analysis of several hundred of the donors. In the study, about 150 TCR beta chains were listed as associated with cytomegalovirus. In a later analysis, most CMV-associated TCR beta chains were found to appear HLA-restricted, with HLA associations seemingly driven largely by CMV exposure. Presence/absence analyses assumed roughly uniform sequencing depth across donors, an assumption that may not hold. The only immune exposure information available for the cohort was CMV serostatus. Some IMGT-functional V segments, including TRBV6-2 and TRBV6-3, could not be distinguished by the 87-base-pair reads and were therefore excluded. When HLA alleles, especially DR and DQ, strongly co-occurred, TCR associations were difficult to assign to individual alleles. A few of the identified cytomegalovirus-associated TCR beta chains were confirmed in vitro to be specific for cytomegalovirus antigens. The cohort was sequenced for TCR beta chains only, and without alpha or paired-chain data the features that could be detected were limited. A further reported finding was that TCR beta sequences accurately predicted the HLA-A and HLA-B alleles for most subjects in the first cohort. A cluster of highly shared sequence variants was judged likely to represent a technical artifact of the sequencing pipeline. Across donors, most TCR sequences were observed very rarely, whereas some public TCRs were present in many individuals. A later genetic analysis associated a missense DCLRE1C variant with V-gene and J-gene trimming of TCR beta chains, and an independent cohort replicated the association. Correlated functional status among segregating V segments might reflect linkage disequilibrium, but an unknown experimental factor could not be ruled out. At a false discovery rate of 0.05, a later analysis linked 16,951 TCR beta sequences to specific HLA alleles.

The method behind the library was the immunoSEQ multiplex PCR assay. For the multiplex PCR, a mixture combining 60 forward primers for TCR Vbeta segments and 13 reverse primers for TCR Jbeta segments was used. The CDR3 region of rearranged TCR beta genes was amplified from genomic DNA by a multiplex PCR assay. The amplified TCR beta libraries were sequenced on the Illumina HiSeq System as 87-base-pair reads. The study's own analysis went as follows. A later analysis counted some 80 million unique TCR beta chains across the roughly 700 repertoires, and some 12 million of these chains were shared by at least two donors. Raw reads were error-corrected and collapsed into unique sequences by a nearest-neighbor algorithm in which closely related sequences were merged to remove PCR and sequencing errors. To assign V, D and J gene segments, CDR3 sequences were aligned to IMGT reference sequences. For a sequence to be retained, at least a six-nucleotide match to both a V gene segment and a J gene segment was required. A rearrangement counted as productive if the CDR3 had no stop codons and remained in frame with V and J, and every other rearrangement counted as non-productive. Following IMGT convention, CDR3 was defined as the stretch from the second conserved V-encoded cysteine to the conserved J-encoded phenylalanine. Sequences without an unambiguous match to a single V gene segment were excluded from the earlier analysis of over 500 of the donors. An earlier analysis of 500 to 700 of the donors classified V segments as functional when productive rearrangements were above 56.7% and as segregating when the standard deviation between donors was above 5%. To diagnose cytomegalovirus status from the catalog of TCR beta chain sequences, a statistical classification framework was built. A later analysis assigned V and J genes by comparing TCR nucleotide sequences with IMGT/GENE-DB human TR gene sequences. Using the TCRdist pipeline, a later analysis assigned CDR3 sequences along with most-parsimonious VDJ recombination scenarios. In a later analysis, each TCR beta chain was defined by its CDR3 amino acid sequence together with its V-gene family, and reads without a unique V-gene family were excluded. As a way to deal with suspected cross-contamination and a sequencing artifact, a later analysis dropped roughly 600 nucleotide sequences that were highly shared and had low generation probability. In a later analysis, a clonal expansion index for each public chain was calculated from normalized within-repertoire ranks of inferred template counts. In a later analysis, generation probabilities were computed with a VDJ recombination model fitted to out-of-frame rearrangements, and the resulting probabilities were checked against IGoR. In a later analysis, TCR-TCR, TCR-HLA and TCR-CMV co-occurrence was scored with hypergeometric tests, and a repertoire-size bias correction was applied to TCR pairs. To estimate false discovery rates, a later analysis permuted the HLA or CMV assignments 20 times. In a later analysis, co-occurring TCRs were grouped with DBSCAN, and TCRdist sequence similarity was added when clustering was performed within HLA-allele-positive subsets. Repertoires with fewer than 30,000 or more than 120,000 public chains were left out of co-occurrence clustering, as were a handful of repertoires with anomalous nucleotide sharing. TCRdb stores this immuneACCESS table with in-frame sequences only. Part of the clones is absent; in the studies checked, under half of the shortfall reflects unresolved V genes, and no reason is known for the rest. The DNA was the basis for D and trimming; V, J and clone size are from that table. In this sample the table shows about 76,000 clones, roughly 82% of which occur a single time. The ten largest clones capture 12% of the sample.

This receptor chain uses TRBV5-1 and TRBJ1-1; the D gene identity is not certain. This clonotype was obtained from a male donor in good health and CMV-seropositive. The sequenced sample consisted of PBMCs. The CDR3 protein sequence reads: CASSLTGDPILDTEAFF. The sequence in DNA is TGCGCCAGCAGTTTGACCGGGGATCCAATTTTGGACACTGAAGCTTTCTTT.